What follows are 29 T cell receptor beta chains derived from one specimen sequenced in a study of T cells in Graves' hyperthyroidism and ophthalmopathy. What was amplified from RNA transcripts were TCR beta CDR3 regions. A set of HTBI primers served as the primers for a first-round RT-PCR of the TCR CDR3. TCRdb used MiXCR to reprocess the multiplex PCR reads, holding one entry per CDR3 protein. Of around 500,000 distinct CDR3 sequences listed, over 13% are singletons. The sample comprised blood. The receptors were gathered from a woman in her late teens or twenties with Graves' hyperthyroidism.

The genes are TRBV20-1 and TRBJ1-1, with 8 bases aligning to TRBD1. Trimming took 6 bases from V and 0 from J; bases not matched to a gene: 9. The CDR3 is 15 amino acids. The germline V gene has CDR1 DFQATT and CDR2 SNEGSKA (reference sequence). The DNA for the CDR3 is TGCAGTGCAACCCTGACAGGGGCTATGAACACTGAAGCTTTCTTT. It encodes CSATLTGAMNTEAFF.

This clonotype showed up just a few times. The V call is TRBV2, the J call TRBJ1-2, with D unresolved. V lost 10 bases and J 4 bases, leaving 16 bases between the germline ends. Germline loops: CDR1 SNHLY, CDR2 FYNNEI. CDR3 length: 13 amino acids. CDR3 DNA sequence: TGTGCCATCCAAAGTCAGGATTTCTATGGCTACACCTTC. Its translation: CAIQSQDFYGYTF.

The chain has TRBV7-8 and TRBJ2-7; 8 nucleotides agree with TRBD2. Per the germline V gene, CDR1 is SGHVS and CDR2 is FQNEAQ. The CDR3 totals 15 residues. V lost 5 bases, J lost 0 bases, and 6 bases stayed unmatched. The CDR3 protein is CASSHIAGSSYEQYV. The CDR3 coding sequence is TGTGCCAGCAGCCATATAGCGGGAAGCTCCTACGAGCAGTACGTC.

This clonotype was detected only a few times. The DNA for the CDR3 is TGTGCCAGCAGCTTACGGCCAGTTTCGGATGAGCAGTTCTTC. Translation gives CASSLRPVSDEQFF. This chain connects TRBV11-2 to TRBJ2-1; no definite D call. CDR3 length equals 14 residues. Germline V gene sequence: CDR1 SGHAT, CDR2 FQNNGV. Trimming removed 2 bases at V and 8 bases at J, with 13 bases between.

This clonotype was counted many times. V is TRBV11-2 and J is TRBJ1-2; D might be TRBD1 (5 bases). CDR3 length: 15 amino acids. Germline V gene lookup returns CDR1 SGHAT and CDR2 FQNNGV. V was cut by 5 bases and J by 0 bases, with 13 bases left in between. CDR3 sequence reads: CASSRTLDPNYGYTF. The CDR3 DNA reads as TGTGCCAGCAGCCGGACATTGGACCCTAACTATGGCTACACCTTC. Full variable domain (remainder filled in from reference TRBV11-2 and TRBJ1-2): EAGVAQSPRYKIIEKRQSVAFWCNPISGHATLYWYQQILGQGPKLLIQFQNNGVVDDSQLPKDRFSAERLKGVDSTLKIQPAKLEDSAVYLCASSRTLDPNYGYTFGSGTRLTVV.

This clonotype was counted at least ten times. The chain uses TRBV3-1 and TRBJ1-1; TRBD1 matches 7 bases. The germline V gene encodes CDR1 LGHDT and CDR2 YNNKEL (reference sequence). The J segment lost 1 base and the V segment lost 7 bases, leaving 6 bases of the junction unmatched. The CDR3 consists of 14 residues. The CDR3 region has the DNA TGTGCCAGCAATACAGGGGCCACGAACACTGAAGCTTTCTTT. It is translated as CASNTGATNTEAFF.

This clonotype was recorded at least ten times. The chain combines TRBV2 with TRBJ1-2; D is perhaps TRBD1 (5 bases). The CDR3 totals 11 residues. Between the trimmed V and J ends, which lost 6 bases and 7 bases, there was a span of 9 bases. Germline V CDR1 and CDR2: SNHLY, FYNNEI. The CDR3 loop is CASRWDSGYTF. For the CDR3, the DNA is TGTGCCAGCAGATGGGACTCTGGCTACACCTTC. Together with reference TRBV2 and TRBJ1-2, the CDR3 gives the full variable domain: EPEVTQTPSHQVTQMGQEVILRCVPISNHLYFYWYRQILGQKVEFLVSFYNNEISEKSEIFDDQFSVERPDGSNFTLKIRSTKLEDSAMYFCASRWDSGYTFGSGTRLTVV.

This clonotype appeared many times. V usage is TRBV12-5 and J usage is TRBJ2-1; the D is unclear. The CDR3 has 14 amino acids. In germline, CDR1 is LGHNT, CDR2 FRNRAP. Trimming pared 5 bases from V and 8 bases from J, leaving 16 bases between. CDR3 in amino acids: CASGPRWAVDEQFF. The CDR3 nucleotides read TGTGCTAGTGGTCCCCGTTGGGCTGTCGATGAGCAGTTCTTC.

This clonotype was detected ten times or more. This chain uses TRBV3-1 with TRBJ2-7, with 11 bases identical to TRBD2. Germline V gene lookup returns CDR1 LGHDT and CDR2 YNNKEL (reference sequence). The CDR3 covers 19 residues. With 0 bases clipped from V and 3 bases from J, the junction kept 13 bases outside the gene matches. This chain's CDR3 is CASSQDSTRTSGSLYEQYV. The CDR3 DNA is TGTGCCAGCAGCCAAGATAGTACCCGGACTAGCGGGTCCCTCTACGAGCAGTACGTC.

The chain carries TRBV19 and TRBJ2-1; D is unclear. The CDR3 is made up of 13 amino acids. Trimming cost V 1 base and J 10 bases, with 11 bases left between them. The V gene's germline CDR1 is LNHDA and CDR2 SQIVND (reference sequence). The CDR3 region is CASSIAAGEEQFF. For the CDR3, the DNA is TGTGCCAGTAGTATAGCCGCTGGTGAAGAGCAGTTCTTC.

CDR3 bases: TGTGCCAGCAGCGTAGGACACGGCATGGGCACTGAAGCTTTCTTT. This codes for CASSVGHGMGTEAFF. The chain carries TRBV9 and TRBJ1-1, with unresolved D. Germline loops: CDR1 SGDLS, CDR2 YYNGEE. V was shortened by 0 bases and J by 4 bases, with 13 bases between the two germline ends. CDR3 length equals 15 residues.

For this clonotype: Possible read error: a much larger clone is one base away. This chain joins TRBV3-1 and TRBJ2-7; the D gene is possibly TRBD2 (6 bases). This CDR3 contains 13 residues. Germline V gene sequence: CDR1 LGHDT, CDR2 YNNKEL (reference sequence). As DNA, the CDR3 is TGTGCCAGCAGCCCCGGGAGCGCTAACGAGCAGCACTTC. Its protein product is CASSPGSANEQHF.

The genes are TRBV11-3 and TRBJ2-2, with 16 bases matching TRBD2. The CDR3 length is 21 residues. V lost 4 bases, J lost 1 base, and 12 bases stayed unmatched. Germline lookup yields CDR1 SGHNT and CDR2 YENEEA. CDR3 amino acids: CASSSPTGTSGRARNTGELFF. For the CDR3, the DNA is TGTGCCAGCAGCTCCCCAACCGGGACTAGCGGGAGGGCGAGGAACACCGGGGAGCTGTTTTTT.

This clonotype was seen repeatedly, ten times or more. The J gene is TRBJ2-3, the V gene TRBV12-3 or TRBV12-4; D might be TRBD2 (6 bases). The CDR3 is 16 residues long. Trimming stripped 7 bases from V and 7 bases from J, with 24 bases between. This chain's CDR3 is CASIGTGTPQGHTQYF. CDR3 coding DNA: TGTGCCAGCATCGGCACCGGGACTCCCCAGGGACATACGCAGTATTTT.

This clonotype was detected ten times or more. This chain uses TRBV24-1 with TRBJ1-1; D is perhaps TRBD1 (6 bases). The CDR3 length is 13 residues. Trimming took 7 bases from V and 0 from J, leaving 8 bases between them. Per the germline V gene, CDR1 is KGHDR and CDR2 is SFDVKD. The DNA of the CDR3 is TGTGCCACCAGCGACAGGTTGAACACTGAAGCTTTCTTT. Encoded protein: CATSDRLNTEAFF.

V and J are TRBV11-3 and TRBJ2-1; tentatively, D is TRBD2 (6 bases). V lost 3 bases, J lost 1 base, and 16 bases lay in between. Germline CDR1 is SGHNT and CDR2 is YENEEA. The CDR3 length is 17 residues. The DNA of the CDR3 is TGTGCCAGCAGCTTTGCCGGGACTTATTGGTCCTACAATGAGCAGTTCTTC. It codes for CASSFAGTYWSYNEQFF.

This clonotype was counted between two and nine times. J is TRBJ1-1 and V is TRBV19; the D gene is possibly TRBD1 (6 bases). The CDR3 spans 14 residues. The V gene lost 2 bases and the J gene lost 0 bases, with 7 bases spanning the gap. Germline CDR1 reads LNHDA; CDR2 reads SQIVND (reference sequence). CDR3 bases: TGTGCCAGTAGTATAACAGGGATGAACACTGAAGCTTTCTTT. Translation gives CASSITGMNTEAFF.

Only a few counts were recorded for this clonotype. The chain couples TRBV9 to TRBJ2-7; D unclear. The CDR3 is 14 residues long. Germline loops: CDR1 SGDLS, CDR2 YYNGEE. V gave up 0 bases and J gave up 2 bases, with 9 bases separating them. Written as DNA, the CDR3 is TGTGCCAGCAGCGTAGCGGACGGAACCTACGAGCAGTACTTC. Its protein product is CASSVADGTYEQYF.

V usage is TRBV5-1 and J usage is TRBJ1-1; maybe TRBD1 (5 bases). The germline V gene has CDR1 SGHRS and CDR2 YFSETQ. Trimming removed 3 bases from V and 6 bases from J, with 18 bases in between. The CDR3 runs to 15 residues. The CDR3 spells CASSSQLGGGAEAFF. CDR3 nucleotides: TGCGCCAGCAGCTCGCAATTGGGGGGGGGTGCTGAAGCTTTCTTT.

The chain carries TRBV20-1 and TRBJ2-2, with D maybe TRBD1 (5 bases). Deletions cut 5 bases from V and 5 bases from J, with 15 bases between. Germline CDR1 is DFQATT and CDR2 is SNEGSKA (reference sequence). The CDR3 has 14 residues. CDR3 region: CSALQDSFTGELFF. Here the CDR3 DNA reads TGCAGTGCTCTTCAAGACAGTTTTACCGGGGAGCTGTTTTTT.

This clonotype has ten or more counts. The chain recombines TRBV5-1 with TRBJ1-1; perhaps TRBD1 as D (5 bases). Germline V gene lookup returns CDR1 SGHRS and CDR2 YFSETQ. The germline V and J ends were trimmed by 0 bases and 6 bases, with 15 bases remaining between them. The CDR3 is 15 amino acids. CDR3 loop: CASSLAVDSLAEAFF. As DNA, the CDR3 is TGCGCCAGCAGCTTGGCCGTCGACAGTCTCGCTGAAGCTTTCTTT.

This clonotype was counted a few times. An end of the junction does not agree with germline; a read error may underlie this. The rearrangement links TRBV3-1 to TRBJ2-1, with 14 bases lining up with TRBD2. CDR3 size: 19 residues. Germline lookup yields CDR1 LGHDT and CDR2 YNNKEL (reference sequence). CDR3 bases: TGTGCCAGCGGCCAAGTCCCGGGACTAGCGGGGGACTCCTACAATGAGCAGTTCTTC. Protein sequence: CASGQVPGLAGDSYNEQFF.

This chain links TRBV6-1 with TRBJ2-5, with 7 bases lining up with TRBD1. V was clipped by 7 bases and J by 4 bases; unmatched bases: 6. Germline V gene data show CDR1 as MNHNS and CDR2 as SASEGT. The CDR3 spans 13 residues. The CDR3 sequence is CASKGAAGETQYF. The CDR3 DNA follows: TGTGCCAGCAAGGGGGCGGCCGGAGAGACCCAGTACTTC.

This clonotype was counted many times. The rearrangement links TRBV5-1 to TRBJ2-3; a possible D gene is TRBD1 (5 bases). The CDR3 has 15 residues. V gave up 0 bases and J gave up 10 bases, with 18 bases separating them. Germline V lookup: CDR1 SGHRS, CDR2 YFSETQ. CDR3: CASSLEAGIRQSQYF. CDR3 sequence (DNA): TGCGCCAGCAGCTTGGAGGCAGGGATAAGACAGTCGCAGTATTTT.

This clonotype was counted at least ten times. This chain links TRBV12-3 or TRBV12-4 with TRBJ1-1; unclear D gene. The CDR3 consists of 13 residues. With 7 bases removed from V and 1 base from J, the gap between germline ends came to 10 bases. The CDR3 nucleotides read TGTGCCAGCATTAGGACCAGGAACACTGAAGCTTTCTTT. This gives the protein CASIRTRNTEAFF.

The V call is TRBV20-1, the J call TRBJ2-2; 10 positions agree with TRBD2. The CDR3 has 16 amino acids. Germline trimming cut 2 bases from V and 5 bases from J; bases unmatched to any gene: 8. Germline lookup yields CDR1 DFQATT and CDR2 SNEGSKA (reference sequence). The CDR3 region is CSARRSGRAGTGELFF. The CDR3, as DNA: TGCAGTGCTAGAAGAAGCGGGAGGGCCGGGACCGGGGAGCTGTTTTTT.

This clonotype was seen many times. This chain uses TRBV6-1 with TRBJ2-1, with 12 nucleotides matching TRBD2. The trim removed 5 bases at V and 12 bases at J, leaving 5 bases unmatched. Germline V gives CDR1 MNHNS, CDR2 SASEGT. The CDR3 loop spans 13 amino acids. The CDR3, as DNA: TGTGCCAGCAGTAGACTAGCGGGGGAGTGGCAGTTCTTC. Translation: CASSRLAGEWQFF.

This clonotype was recorded at least ten times. The chain couples TRBV12-3 or TRBV12-4 to TRBJ2-3; D may correspond to TRBD1 or TRBD2 (5 bases each). The V end was cut by 2 bases, the J end by 5 bases, with 20 bases between. The CDR3 is 17 residues long. The CDR3 nucleotides are TGTGCCAGCAGTTTAAAGATCTTGGGAGAGAGGGGAGATACGCAGTATTTT. It codes for CASSLKILGERGDTQYF.

V usage is TRBV11-2 and J usage is TRBJ2-1; D gene ambiguous. The CDR3 runs to 15 residues. CDR1 is SGHAT, CDR2 FQNNGV, per germline. V was shortened by 1 base and J by 0 bases, with 7 bases between the two germline ends. The CDR3 DNA is TGTGCCAGCAGCTTAGTTGTCTACTCCTACAATGAGCAGTTCTTC. This codes for CASSLVVYSYNEQFF.